The clone carrying this T cell receptor beta chain was detected many times. The antigen is unknown. These data come from a study of regulatory T cells in long-lasting Graves disease. The TCR beta library used iRepertoire HTBI primers with Arm-PCR amplification of CDR3. In TCRdb, the multiplex PCR reads were re-called with MiXCR into one record per CDR3 protein. The sample yields about 440,000 distinct CDR3 sequences, more than 13% seen once. Regarding the study as a whole: Study of thyroid tissue was not done, with only peripheral blood studied. Persistent Graves' patients showed less TCR diversity than newly diagnosed ones.

The time point: newly diagnosed GD, antithyroid drugs for less than 3 months. Extracted RNA from PBMCs served as the source of the TCR library. Peripheral blood, 7 to 10 milliliters per patient, was collected in EDTA tubes. Germline V lookup: CDR1 WSHSY, CDR2 SAAADI. Trimming shortened V by 4 bases and J by 3 bases, and 7 bases separated the two germline ends. This CDR3 contains 12 residues. Separately, the same data were catalogued under a study of T cells in Graves' hyperthyroidism and ophthalmopathy.

The source material was peripheral blood mononuclear cells (PBMCs), sampled at new diagnosis, from a patient treated with antithyroid drugs. The clonotype comes from a woman aged 25 to 39 with Graves disease. This chain uses TRBV10-2 with TRBJ2-7; D not certain. CDR3 region: CASSVPDYEQYF. CDR3 in DNA: TGCGCCAGCAGTGTCCCGGACTACGAGCAGTACTTC.